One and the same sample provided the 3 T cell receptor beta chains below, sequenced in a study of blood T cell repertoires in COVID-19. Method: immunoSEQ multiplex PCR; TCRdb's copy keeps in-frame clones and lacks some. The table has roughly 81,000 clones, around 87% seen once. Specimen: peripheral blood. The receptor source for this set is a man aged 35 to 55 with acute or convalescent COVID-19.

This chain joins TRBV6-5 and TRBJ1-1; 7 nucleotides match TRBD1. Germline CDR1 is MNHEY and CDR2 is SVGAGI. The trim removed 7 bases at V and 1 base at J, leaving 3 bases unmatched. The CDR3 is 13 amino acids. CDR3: CASTTGRNTEAFF. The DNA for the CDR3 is TGTGCCAGCACGACAGGGAGGAACACTGAAGCTTTCTTT.

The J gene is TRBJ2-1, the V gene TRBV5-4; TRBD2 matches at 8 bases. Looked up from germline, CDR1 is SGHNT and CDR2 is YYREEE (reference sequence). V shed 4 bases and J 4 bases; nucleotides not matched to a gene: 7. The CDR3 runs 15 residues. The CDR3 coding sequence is TGTGCCAGCAGCCCGGGGACTAGTACATACAATGAGCAGTTCTTC. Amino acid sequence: CASSPGTSTYNEQFF.

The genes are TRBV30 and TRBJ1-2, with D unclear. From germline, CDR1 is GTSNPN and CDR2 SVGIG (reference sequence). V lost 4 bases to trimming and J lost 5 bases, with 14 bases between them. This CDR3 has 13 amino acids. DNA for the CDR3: TGTGCCTGGACAAAAGAGACACCGTATGGCTACACCTTC. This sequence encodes CAWTKETPYGYTF.